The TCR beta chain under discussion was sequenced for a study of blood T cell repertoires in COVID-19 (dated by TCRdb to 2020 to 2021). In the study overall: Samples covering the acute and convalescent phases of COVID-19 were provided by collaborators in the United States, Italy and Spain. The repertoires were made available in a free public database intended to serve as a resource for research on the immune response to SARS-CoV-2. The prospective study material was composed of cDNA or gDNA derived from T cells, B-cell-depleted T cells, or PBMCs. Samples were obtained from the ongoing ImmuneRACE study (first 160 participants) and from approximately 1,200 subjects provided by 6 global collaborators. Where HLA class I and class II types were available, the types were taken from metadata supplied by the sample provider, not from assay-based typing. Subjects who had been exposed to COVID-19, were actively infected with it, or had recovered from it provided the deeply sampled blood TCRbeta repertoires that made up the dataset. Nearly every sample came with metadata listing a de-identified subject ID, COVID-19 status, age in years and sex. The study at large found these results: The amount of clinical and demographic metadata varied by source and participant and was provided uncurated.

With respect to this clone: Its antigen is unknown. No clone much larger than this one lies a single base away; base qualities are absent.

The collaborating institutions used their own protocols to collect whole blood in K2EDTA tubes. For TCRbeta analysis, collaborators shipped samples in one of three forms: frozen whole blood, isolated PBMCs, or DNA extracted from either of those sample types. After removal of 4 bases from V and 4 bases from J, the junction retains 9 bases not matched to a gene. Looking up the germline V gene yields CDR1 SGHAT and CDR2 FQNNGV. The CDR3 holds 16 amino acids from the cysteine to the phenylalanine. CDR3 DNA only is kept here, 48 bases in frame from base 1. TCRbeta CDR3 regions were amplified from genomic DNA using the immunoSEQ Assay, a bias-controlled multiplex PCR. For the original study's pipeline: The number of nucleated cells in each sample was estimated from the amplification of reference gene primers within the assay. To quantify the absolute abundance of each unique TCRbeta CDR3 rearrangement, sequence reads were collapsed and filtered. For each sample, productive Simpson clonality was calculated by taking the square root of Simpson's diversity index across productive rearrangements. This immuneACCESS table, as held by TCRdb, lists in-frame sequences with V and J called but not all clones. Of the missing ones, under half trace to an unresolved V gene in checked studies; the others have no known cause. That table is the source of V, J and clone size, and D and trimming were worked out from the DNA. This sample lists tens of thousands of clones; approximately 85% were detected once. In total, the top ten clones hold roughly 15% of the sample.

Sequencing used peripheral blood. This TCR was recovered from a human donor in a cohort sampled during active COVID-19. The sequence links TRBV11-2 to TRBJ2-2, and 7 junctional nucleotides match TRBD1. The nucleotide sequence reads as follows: TGTGCCAGCAGCTCCCCGGGACAGCGAGCCACCGGGGAGCTGTTTTTT. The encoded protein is CASSSPGQRATGELFF.